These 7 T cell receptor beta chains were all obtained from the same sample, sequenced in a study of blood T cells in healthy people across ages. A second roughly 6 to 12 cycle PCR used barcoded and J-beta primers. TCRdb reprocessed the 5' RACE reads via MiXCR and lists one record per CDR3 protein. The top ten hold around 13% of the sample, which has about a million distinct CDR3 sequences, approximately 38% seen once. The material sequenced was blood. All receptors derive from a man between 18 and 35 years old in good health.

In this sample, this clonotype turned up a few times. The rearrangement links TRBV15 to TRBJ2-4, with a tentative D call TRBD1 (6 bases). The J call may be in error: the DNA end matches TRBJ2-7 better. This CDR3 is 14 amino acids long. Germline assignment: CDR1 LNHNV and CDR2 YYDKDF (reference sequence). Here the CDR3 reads CATSRGQGSDEQYF. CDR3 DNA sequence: TGTGCCACCAGCAGAGGTCAGGGGTCCGACGAGCAGTACTTC.

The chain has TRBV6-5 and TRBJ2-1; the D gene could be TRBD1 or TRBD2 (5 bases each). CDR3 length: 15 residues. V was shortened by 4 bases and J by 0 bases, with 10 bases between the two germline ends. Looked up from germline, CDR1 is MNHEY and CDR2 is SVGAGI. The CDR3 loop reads CASSSGSASYNEQFF. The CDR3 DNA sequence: TGTGCCAGCAGTTCAGGGAGTGCCTCCTACAATGAGCAGTTCTTC.

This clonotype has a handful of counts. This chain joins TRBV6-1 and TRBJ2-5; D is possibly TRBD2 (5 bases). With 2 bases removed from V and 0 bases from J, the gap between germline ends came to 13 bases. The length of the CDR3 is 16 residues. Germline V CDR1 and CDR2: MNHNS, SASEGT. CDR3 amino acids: CASSELPSFDQETQYF. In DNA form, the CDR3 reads TGTGCCAGCAGTGAATTACCTAGCTTCGACCAAGAGACCCAGTACTTC.

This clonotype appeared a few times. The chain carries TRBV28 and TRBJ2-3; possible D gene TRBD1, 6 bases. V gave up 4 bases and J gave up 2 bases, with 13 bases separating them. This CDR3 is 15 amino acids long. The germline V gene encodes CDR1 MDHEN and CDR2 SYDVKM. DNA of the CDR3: TGTGCCAGCAGTTATCTGGACAGTGCCACAGATACGCAGTATTTT. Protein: CASSYLDSATDTQYF.

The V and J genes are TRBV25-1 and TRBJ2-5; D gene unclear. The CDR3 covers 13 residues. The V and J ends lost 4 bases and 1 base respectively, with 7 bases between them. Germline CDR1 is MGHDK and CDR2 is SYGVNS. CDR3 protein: CASSGTLQETQYF. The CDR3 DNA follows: TGTGCCAGCAGTGGCACACTCCAAGAGACCCAGTACTTC.

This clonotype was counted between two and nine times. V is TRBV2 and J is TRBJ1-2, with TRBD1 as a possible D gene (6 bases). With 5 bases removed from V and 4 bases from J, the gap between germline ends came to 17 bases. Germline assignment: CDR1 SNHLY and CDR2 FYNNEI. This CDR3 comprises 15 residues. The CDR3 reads CASSPRTVVLYGYTF. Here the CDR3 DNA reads TGTGCCAGCAGTCCGCGGACAGTCGTCCTCTATGGCTACACCTTC.

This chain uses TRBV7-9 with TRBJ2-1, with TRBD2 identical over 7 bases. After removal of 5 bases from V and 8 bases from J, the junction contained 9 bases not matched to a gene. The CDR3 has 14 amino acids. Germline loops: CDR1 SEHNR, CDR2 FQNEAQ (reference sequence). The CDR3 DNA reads TGTGCCAGCAGCGTGCGAGCGGGGTGGTATGAGCAGTTCTTC. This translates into CASSVRAGWYEQFF. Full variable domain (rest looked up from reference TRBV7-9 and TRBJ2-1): DTGVSQNPRHKITKRGQNVTFRCDPISEHNRLYWYRQTLGQGPEFLTYFQNEAQLEKSRLLSDRFSAERPKGSFSTLEIQRTEQGDSAMYLCASSVRAGWYEQFFGPGTRLTVL.